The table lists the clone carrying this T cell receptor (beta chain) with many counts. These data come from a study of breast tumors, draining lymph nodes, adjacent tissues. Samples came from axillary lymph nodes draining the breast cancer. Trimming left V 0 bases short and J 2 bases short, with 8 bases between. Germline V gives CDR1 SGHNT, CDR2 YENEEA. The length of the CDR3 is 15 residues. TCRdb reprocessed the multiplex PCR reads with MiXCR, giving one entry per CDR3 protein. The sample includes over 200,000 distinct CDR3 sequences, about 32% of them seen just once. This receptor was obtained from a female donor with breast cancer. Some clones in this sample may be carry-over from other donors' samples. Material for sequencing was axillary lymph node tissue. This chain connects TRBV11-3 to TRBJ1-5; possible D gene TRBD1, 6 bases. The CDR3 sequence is CASSLEGAGNQPQHF. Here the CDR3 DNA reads TGTGCCAGCAGCTTAGAGGGGGCGGGCAATCAGCCCCAGCATTTT.